The clone carrying this TCR beta chain was detected only once. Primers: 60 Vbeta forward and 13 Jbeta reverse. TCRdb keeps only in-frame clones here, not all; method: immunoSEQ multiplex PCR. The data show around 120,000 clones, 81% seen once. The entry originates in a study of cytomegalovirus exposure and HLA in healthy donors. The trim removed 5 bases at V and 6 bases at J, leaving 10 bases unmatched. Germline values: CDR1 MDHEN, CDR2 SYDVKM. This CDR3 is 16 amino acids long. The clonotype originates from a woman between 25 and 40 years old in good health and CMV-seronegative. Specimen: PBMCs. The chain is built from TRBV28 and TRBJ2-1; 10 bases match TRBD2. The CDR3 loop is CASSEGSGRALNEQFF. The CDR3 coding sequence is TGTGCCAGCAGTGAGGGGAGCGGGAGGGCCCTCAATGAGCAGTTCTTC. Using reference TRBV28 and TRBJ2-1 for the parts outside the CDR3, the full variable domain is DVKVTQSSRYLVKRTGEKVFLECVQDMDHENMFWYRQDPGLGLRLIYFSYDVKMKEKGDIPEGYSVSREKKERFSLILESASTNQTSMYLCASSEGSGRALNEQFFGPGTRLTVL.